This T cell receptor (beta chain) was sequenced for a study of blood T cells in healthy people across ages (dated by TCRdb to about 2015). About the study as a whole: In model experiments, roughly one uniquely barcoded TCR beta cDNA molecule per two T cells was captured by template switching. To track age-related changes in TCR beta repertoire diversity, the study relied on deep sequencing normalized with unique cDNA molecular identifiers. Four age groups were formed from the donors: young (average approximately 15 years), middle-aged (more than 35), aged (roughly 59) and long-lived (less than 85). Using the same blood draw, the study looked at two additional independent replicas of 1 million unique cDNA reads for two donors, one aged 18 to 29 and the other aged 80 or older.

What the study reported, not specific to this receptor: As age increased, observed TCR beta diversity per million T cells dropped in a roughly linear way, and a significant reduction was already evident by age about 36. A strong correlation was found between observed TCR beta diversity and the percentage of naive T cells measured by flow cytometry. Estimates of total diversity from one million sequenced T cells were regarded as lower bounds and underestimates. Because the CMV infection status of the donors was unknown, age-related changes in expanded clonotypes may potentially have been confounded. The long-lived group showed more naive CD4+ T cells, fewer expanded clones and increased TCR diversity than the aged group, suggesting age selection. Conclusive comparison of naive and antigen-experienced compartments was prevented by the profiling of bulk unsorted PBMCs.

Inclusive of the bounding cysteine and phenylalanine, the CDR3 is 15 residues long. Only CDR3 DNA is held: 45 bases, read in frame from base 1. Between the V and J ends, shortened by 1 base and 2 bases respectively, the junction contains 12 bases. Sequences LGHNA (CDR1) and YSLEER (CDR2) are obtained from the germline V gene. Systemically healthy Caucasian individuals from Russia, some 38 in total and aged 6 to 90 years, were included as donors. Ten milliliters of peripheral blood were drawn from each donor into EDTA-treated Vacutainer tubes. Ficoll-Paque density-gradient centrifugation was used to isolate PBMCs, with at least 6.5 million per sample. Trizol reagent was used to extract total RNA from PBMCs, with at least 6 micrograms per sample. The percentages of naive CD45RAhigh/CD27high T cells were determined by flow cytometry on a PBMC aliquot from every donor. The library was produced with 5' RACE. The data were produced on an Illumina HiSeq 2500. The second PCR ran for about 6 to 11 cycles and used a J-beta primer mix along with a sample-barcoded 5' primer. A template-switch 5' adaptor carrying 12 random nucleotides introduced a unique molecular identifier onto each TCR beta cDNA molecule. At least 2.5 million CDR3-containing paired-end reads were obtained from each sample. The Mint cDNA synthesis kit, primed by a TRBC-specific oligonucleotide, was used to synthesize first-strand cDNA from all RNA. Following uracil-DNA glycosylase treatment, all cDNA underwent a first 18-cycle PCR with the universal primers M1SS and BC2_uni_R. On the study's bioinformatics: Normalization of each sample was performed by random selection of 1 million high-quality reads, each carrying a distinct molecular identifier. Instead of being binned into consensus sequences, reads that shared molecular identifiers were thrown out. MiTCR, run with a Q25 quality threshold and the strictest error-elimination algorithm, handled CDR3 identification, clonotype clustering and error correction. A nonparametric unseen species model using Euler transformation provided a lower-bound estimate of total TCR beta diversity. TCRdb reprocessed the public reads (quality trimming at Q25 with fastp, clone calling with MiXCR) and kept in-frame beta chains. Each entry merges the rows of one CDR3 protein and shows their most common DNA and genes. Clone size and V and J calls follow TCRdb, not the original study. For this sample there are fewer than 800,000 distinct CDR3 sequences; roughly 25% appear just once. Under 9.5% of the sample is taken by the ten largest.

This clonotype turned up a few times. Its antigen has not been determined. Within one base of it there is no much larger clone, and no base qualities were kept. The data were also submitted as part of a second study, on T cells of mothers and their children. The second study also describes: The donors were nine systemically healthy Caucasian individuals, made up of three mothers and their six children. cDNA synthesis used all of the extracted RNA, with 1.5 ug of RNA in each 15 ul reaction. In the second PCR, the M1S primer introduced both the sample barcodes and 2-4 random nucleotides. Over 8 million TCR beta CDR3 reads came from each mother, compared with roughly 2.8 million reads from each child. Thymic selection shapes the output of TCR recombination in a similar way in related and unrelated pairs, and inherited differences have a minor effect. Normalized repertoire overlap was always slightly but never significantly higher in related than unrelated mother-child pairs. No persistent microchimeric T cell clones were detected, at a sensitivity of roughly 96 clones per million clonotypes. Deep NGS was used in the study to compare the TCR beta repertoires of mothers and children and to look for features that separate related mother-child pairs from unrelated individuals. The mean age was around 40 +/- 4 years for the mothers and approximately 11 +/- 4 years for the children. Libraries were sequenced on Illumina HiSeq 2000 with 100+100 nt paired-end reads after adapter ligation with NEBNext reagents. To prevent cross-contamination, the mother and child libraries were prepared one month apart and sequenced in separate runs. For each donor, between about 450,000 and 2,300,000 distinct TCR beta clonotypes were identified. Naive TCR beta clonotypes were estimated from low-frequency clonotypes matched to each donor's FACS-determined naive share, without sorting.

The origin of this receptor is a boy between 5 and 17 years old in good health. Sequenced: blood. The sequence links TRBV4-3 to TRBJ2-7; no D gene call is confident. The CDR3 sequence is CASSQGLTDPYEQYF. The DNA is as follows: TGCGCCAGCAGCCAAGGTCTGACGGACCCCTACGAGCAGTACTTC.